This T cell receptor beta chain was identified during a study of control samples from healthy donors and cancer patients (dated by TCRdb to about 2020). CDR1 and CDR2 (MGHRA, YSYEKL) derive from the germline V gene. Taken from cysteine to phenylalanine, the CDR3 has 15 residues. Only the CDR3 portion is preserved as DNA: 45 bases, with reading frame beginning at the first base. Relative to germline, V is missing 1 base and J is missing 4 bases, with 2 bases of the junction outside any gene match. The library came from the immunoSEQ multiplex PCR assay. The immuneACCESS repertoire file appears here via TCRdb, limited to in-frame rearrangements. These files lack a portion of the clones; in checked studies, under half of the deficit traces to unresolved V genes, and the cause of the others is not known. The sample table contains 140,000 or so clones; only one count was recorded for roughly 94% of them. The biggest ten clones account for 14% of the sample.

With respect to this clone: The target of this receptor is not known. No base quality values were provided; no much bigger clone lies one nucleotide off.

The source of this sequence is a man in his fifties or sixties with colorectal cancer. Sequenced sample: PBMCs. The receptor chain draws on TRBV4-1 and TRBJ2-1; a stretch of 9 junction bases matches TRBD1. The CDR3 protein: CASSQGDREYNEQFF. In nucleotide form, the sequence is TGCGCCAGCAGCCAAGGGGACAGGGAATACAATGAGCAGTTCTTC.